A single sample is the source of the 13 T cell receptor beta chains below, sequenced in a study of long-term antiretroviral therapy in people with HIV. Researchers ran immunoSEQ v3.0 at survey level. Clones were read by immunoSEQ multiplex PCR, and TCRdb kept only the in-frame ones, dropping some. The table shows around 20,000 clones, with approximately 78% occurring only once. The sample here was unsorted PBMCs, taken 0.6 years after starting antiretroviral therapy. These receptors all come from a woman younger than 30 with HIV.

The rearrangement uses TRBV6-5 and TRBJ1-2, with 11 bases fitting TRBD1. CDR3 size: 14 residues. Germline V CDR1 and CDR2: MNHEY, SVGAGI. Trimming cost V 2 bases and J 4 bases; bases outside gene matches: 0. CDR3: CASSYGTGGYGYTF. The CDR3 DNA is TGTGCCAGCAGTTACGGGACAGGGGGCTATGGCTACACCTTC.

This clone is medium-sized by share. The V gene is TRBV4-3, the J gene TRBJ1-1; a possible D gene is TRBD1 (5 bases). CDR1 and CDR2 from the germline V gene are LGHNA and YSLEER. Between the trimmed V and J ends, which lost 3 bases and 7 bases, there was a span of 9 bases. CDR3 length equals 12 residues. The CDR3 nucleotides are TGCGCCAGCAGCCAGGGGGTCAATGAAGCTTTCTTT. Its translation: CASSQGVNEAFF.

This clone is labeled as medium-sized (0.01 to 0.1%). This rearrangement joins TRBV30 to TRBJ2-3; TRBD1 might be the D (6 bases). V lost 3 bases and J 7 bases, leaving 26 bases between the germline ends. CDR1 and CDR2 (germline): GTSNPN, SVGIG (reference sequence). The length of the CDR3 is 17 residues. CDR3: CAWRDPGHPPWINTQYF. In DNA form, the CDR3 reads TGTGCCTGGAGGGACCCGGGACACCCCCCGTGGATTAATACGCAGTATTTT.

The CDR3 DNA sequence: TGTGCCAGCAGCTTTACGGATGAGCAGTTCTTC. This sequence encodes CASSFTDEQFF. V is TRBV7-9 and J is TRBJ2-1; no firm D call. V shed 3 bases and J shed 8 bases, with 5 bases lying between them. The CDR3 sequence is 11 residues long. Germline loops: CDR1 SEHNR, CDR2 FQNEAQ (reference sequence). Together with reference TRBV7-9 and TRBJ2-1, the CDR3 gives the full variable domain: DTGVSQNPRHKITKRGQNVTFRCDPISEHNRLYWYRQTLGQGPEFLTYFQNEAQLEKSRLLSDRFSAERPKGSFSTLEIQRTEQGDSAMYLCASSFTDEQFFGPGTRLTVL.

V gene TRBV28 combines with J gene TRBJ1-4, with 7 nucleotides matching TRBD1. Germline CDR1 and CDR2: MDHEN and SYDVKM. J gave up 5 bases and V 2 bases, and 14 bases lay outside the gene matches. The CDR3 length is 18 residues. The CDR3 spells CASSLGWDSRTLNEKLFF. DNA of the CDR3: TGTGCCAGCAGTTTAGGATGGGACAGTCGGACTTTGAATGAAAAACTGTTTTTT.

The rearrangement joins TRBV6-1 to TRBJ2-3, with D possibly TRBD2 on 5 matching bases. This CDR3 contains 15 residues. V was cut by 1 base and J by 3 bases, with 11 bases left in between. Germline CDR1 MNHNS, CDR2 SASEGT. CDR3 in DNA: TGTGCCAGCAGTGAAGGGACTCCCGGGACAGATACGCAGTATTTT. Amino acid sequence: CASSEGTPGTDTQYF.

This rearrangement joins TRBV6-1 to TRBJ1-5; no definite D call. V gave up 5 bases and J gave up 4 bases, with 3 bases separating them. Germline V CDR1 and CDR2: MNHNS, SASEGT. The CDR3 length is 11 residues. The CDR3 loop reads CASSLNQPQHF. For the CDR3, the DNA is TGTGCCAGCAGTCTGAATCAGCCCCAGCATTTT.

The chain has TRBV2 and TRBJ2-5; no clear D. From germline, CDR1 is SNHLY and CDR2 FYNNEI. The CDR3 has 12 residues. Between the trimmed V and J ends, which lost 8 bases and 3 bases, there was a span of 10 bases. The chain's CDR3 is CASAYSEETQYF. DNA of the CDR3: TGTGCCAGCGCCTACAGTGAAGAGACCCAGTACTTC. Full variable domain (missing parts from reference TRBV2 and TRBJ2-5): EPEVTQTPSHQVTQMGQEVILRCVPISNHLYFYWYRQILGQKVEFLVSFYNNEISEKSEIFDDQFSVERPDGSNFTLKIRSTKLEDSAMYFCASAYSEETQYFGPGTRLLVL.

V gene TRBV11-2 combines with J gene TRBJ2-2, with a weak D call TRBD2 (5 bases). Germline values: CDR1 SGHAT, CDR2 FQNNGV. V was cut by 3 bases and J by 4 bases, with 6 bases left in between. This CDR3 has 13 residues. As DNA, the CDR3 is TGTGCCAGCAGCTTCGGGGTCACCGGGGAGCTGTTTTTT. It yields the protein CASSFGVTGELFF.

This clone came up once. The DNA of the CDR3 is TGTGCCAGCTCCCCGCAGGGGGTAGGGGCAGATACGCAGTATTTT. It is translated as CASSPQGVGADTQYF. The genes are TRBV18 and TRBJ2-3, with 7 bases fitting TRBD1. Trimming took 6 bases from V and 4 from J; bases not matched to a gene: 10. The CDR3 totals 15 residues. Per germline, CDR1 KGHSH and CDR2 LQKENI. Drawing the rest from reference TRBV18 and TRBJ2-3, the complete variable domain is NAGVMQNPRHLVRRRGQEARLRCSPMKGHSHVYWYRQLPEEGLKFMVYLQKENIIDESGMPKERFSAEFPKEGPSILRIQQVVRGDSAAYFCASSPQGVGADTQYFGPGTRLTVL.

The J gene is TRBJ2-1, the V gene TRBV25-1, with 11 positions matching TRBD2. This CDR3 region has 12 residues. Losses at the gene ends were 4 bases for V and 14 bases for J; bases not matched to a gene: 4. Looked up from germline, CDR1 is MGHDK and CDR2 is SYGVNS. Here the CDR3 reads CASSVLAGVKFF. CDR3 nucleotide sequence: TGTGCCAGCAGTGTACTAGCGGGAGTCAAGTTCTTC.

This clone is medium-sized by share. The rearrangement uses TRBV7-8 and TRBJ2-7; D is undetermined. The germline V gene has CDR1 SGHVS and CDR2 FQNEAQ. Trimming shortened V by 2 bases and J by 5 bases, and 16 bases separated the two germline ends. This CDR3 is 15 amino acids long. The CDR3 loop is CASSLLDGSRDEQYF. The CDR3 coding sequence is TGTGCCAGCAGCTTATTAGACGGTTCCCGGGACGAGCAGTACTTC.

The J gene is TRBJ2-2, the V gene TRBV27; 12 bases align to TRBD2. The CDR3 is 15 amino acids. CDR1 and CDR2 (germline): MNHEY, SMNVEV (reference sequence). J was trimmed by 5 bases and V by 5 bases; bases with no gene match: 3. The CDR3 reads CASSPGLAGTGELFF. CDR3 in DNA: TGTGCCAGCAGTCCCGGACTAGCGGGGACCGGGGAGCTGTTTTTT.